This TCR beta chain was found in a study of human T cells and chemical hapten exposure. For the study at large: The cohort included alopecia areata under or over 50% scalp, totalis and universalis.

Germline loops: CDR1 SGHNT, CDR2 YENEEA. Trimming pared 3 bases from V and 0 bases from J, leaving 11 bases between. The CDR3 covers 16 residues. What the library attached to individual cDNA molecules were unique molecular identifiers. TCRdb redid the calling of the RACE reads with MiXCR, one entry per CDR3 protein. The repertoire holds 35,000 to 50,000 distinct CDR3 sequences, with roughly a tenth as singletons. As for time point: pre-sensitization, week 0. Treatment reported: therapeutic diphenylcyclopropenone sensitization with weekly scalp DPC. Here the sequenced sample was whole blood, taken in connection with sensitization to the hapten diphenylcyclopropenone (DPC). This TCR derives from a man in his thirties or forties with alopecia areata. Some clones in this sample may be carry-over from other donors' samples. The rearrangement links TRBV11-3 to TRBJ2-2; D may match TRBD1 or TRBD2 (5 bases each). In nucleotides, the CDR3 is TGTGCCAGCAGCTTGGGTACGGGGCCGAACACCGGGGAGCTGTTTTTT. It encodes CASSLGTGPNTGELFF.